The 14 T cell receptor beta chains in this list originate from one sample, sequenced in a study of early T cells in non-severe SARS-CoV-2 infection. TCRdb itself ran the 5' RACE reads through MiXCR, one entry per CDR3 protein. The sample yields some 67,000 distinct CDR3 sequences, about 9.1% seen once. Sequenced material: whole blood, taken at baseline. Receptors originate from an adult who was a healthcare worker with PCR-confirmed SARS-CoV-2 infection or an uninfected control (not recorded which).

This clonotype has a count of ten or more. V and J are TRBV27 and TRBJ1-5; D call uncertain. Trimming took off 1 base at V and 3 bases at J, with 4 bases between the two ends. This CDR3 has 13 residues. Germline CDR1 reads MNHEY; CDR2 reads SMNVEV (reference sequence). CDR3 region: CASSLLSNQPQHF. CDR3 DNA sequence: TGTGCCAGCAGTTTATTGTCCAATCAGCCCCAGCATTTT.

This clonotype was detected only a few times. The chain carries TRBV9 and TRBJ2-3; no reliable D call. V lost 0 bases to trimming and J lost 1 base, with 9 bases between them. CDR1 SGDLS and CDR2 YYNGEE come from the germline V gene. The CDR3 covers 15 residues. The CDR3 DNA reads TGTGCCAGCAGCGTAGGGAGACACCGCACAGATACGCAGTATTTT. Protein product: CASSVGRHRTDTQYF.

This clonotype was counted ten times or more. The chain carries TRBV20-1 and TRBJ2-1; TRBD2 matches at 10 bases. Germline CDR1 reads DFQATT; CDR2 reads SNEGSKA (reference sequence). This CDR3 has 19 residues. V lost 0 bases to trimming and J lost 0 bases; unmatched junction nucleotides: 11. The chain's CDR3 is CSARDVASGSFFSYNEQFF. In nucleotides, the CDR3 is TGCAGTGCTAGAGATGTCGCTAGCGGGAGTTTTTTCTCCTACAATGAGCAGTTCTTC.

This clonotype was found many times. The chain carries TRBV3-1 and TRBJ2-7; 8 nucleotides agree with TRBD2. The CDR3 sequence is 15 residues long. The trim removed 4 bases at V and 7 bases at J, leaving 12 bases unmatched. Germline CDR1 LGHDT, CDR2 YNNKEL (reference sequence). The CDR3 sequence is CASSPLLAGMGEQYF. CDR3 nucleotides: TGTGCCAGCAGCCCTCTATTAGCGGGAATGGGTGAGCAGTACTTC.

This clonotype was counted many times. The chain is built from TRBV6-2 or TRBV6-3 and TRBJ1-5, with D maybe TRBD1 (5 bases). CDR1 and CDR2 (germline): MNHEY, SVGEGT. This CDR3 region has 16 residues. V was pared by 6 bases and J by 1 base, with 16 bases between. The CDR3 DNA reads as TGTGCCAGCAGACAGGATCGGTCGTCGAGCAATCAGCCCCAGCATTTT. This translates into CASRQDRSSSNQPQHF.

The table lists this clonotype with many counts. The chain has TRBV6-2 or TRBV6-3 and TRBJ2-2, with a possible D match to TRBD1 (5 bases). The length of the CDR3 is 14 residues. The V gene lost 7 bases and the J gene lost 0 bases, with 9 bases spanning the gap. The germline V gene has CDR1 MNHEY and CDR2 SVGEGT. Here the CDR3 reads CASTKTANTGELFF. The CDR3 coding sequence is TGTGCCAGCACCAAGACAGCGAACACCGGGGAGCTGTTTTTT.

The rearrangement joins TRBV6-2 or TRBV6-3 to TRBJ2-7; D gene unclear. Germline CDR1 is MNHEY and CDR2 is SVGEGT. Trimming stripped 5 bases from V and 5 bases from J, with 7 bases between. The CDR3 extends over 11 amino acids. The CDR3 loop is CASSPADEQYF. For the CDR3, the DNA is TGTGCCAGCAGTCCAGCTGACGAGCAGTACTTC.

The J gene is TRBJ2-7, the V gene TRBV28; 7 bases fit TRBD2. V dropped 2 bases and J dropped 2; count of bases not matched to a gene: 6. The germline gives CDR1 MDHEN, CDR2 SYDVKM. There are 15 residues in the CDR3. Here the CDR3 reads CASSLLAGVAYEQYF. CDR3 in DNA: TGTGCCAGCAGTTTACTCGCGGGAGTCGCCTACGAGCAGTACTTC.

The V and J genes are TRBV30 and TRBJ2-1; D is unclear. Deletions cut 0 bases from V and 7 bases from J, with 10 bases between. The length of the CDR3 is 13 residues. Germline-derived CDR1 and CDR2 are GTSNPN and SVGIG (reference sequence). The CDR3 coding sequence is TGTGCCTGGAGTGTATCCCAGGAGAATGAGCAGTTCTTC. It yields the protein CAWSVSQENEQFF.

This clonotype has at least ten counts. V usage is TRBV5-4 and J usage is TRBJ1-2, with D unresolved. V gave up 5 bases and J gave up 4 bases, with 15 bases separating them. The germline CDR1 and CDR2 sequences are SGHNT and YYREEE (reference sequence). This CDR3 region has 14 residues. The CDR3 nucleotides are TGTGCCAGCAGTCCTGTAGGACCAATCTATGGCTACACCTTC. Protein sequence: CASSPVGPIYGYTF.

In this sample, this clonotype turned up a few times. The chain recombines TRBV29-1 with TRBJ2-7; a weak D match, TRBD1 (5 bases). CDR3 length: 12 amino acids. CDR1 SQVTM and CDR2 ANQGSEA come from the germline V gene. Trimming took off 7 bases at V and 3 bases at J, with 13 bases between the two ends. CDR3 residues: CSALDSYYEQYF. CDR3 nucleotide sequence: TGCAGCGCGTTAGACAGTTACTACGAGCAGTACTTC.

The chain links TRBV29-1 to TRBJ1-1; D is undetermined. V was cut by 4 bases and J by 7 bases, with 10 bases left in between. In germline, CDR1 is SQVTM, CDR2 ANQGSEA. The CDR3 has 11 amino acids. The CDR3 loop is CSVGSSGEAFF. The CDR3 coding sequence is TGCAGCGTTGGCAGCAGCGGTGAAGCTTTCTTT.

The table lists this clonotype with a few counts. The genes are TRBV13 and TRBJ2-5; the D is unclear. The CDR3 loop spans 16 amino acids. Germline values: CDR1 PRHDT, CDR2 FYEKMQ (reference sequence). Trimming pared 0 bases from V and 5 bases from J, leaving 16 bases between. The CDR3 loop reads CASSLGLIYAQETQYF. As DNA, the CDR3 is TGTGCCAGCAGCTTAGGCCTTATCTATGCCCAGGAGACCCAGTACTTC.

This clonotype came up a few times. The chain joins TRBV2 to TRBJ1-1; 12 bases line up with TRBD1. The V gene's germline CDR1 is SNHLY and CDR2 FYNNEI. The ends lost 6 bases at V and 4 bases at J; junction bases unmatched: 6. This CDR3 comprises 15 residues. The CDR3 loop reads CASRGTGGWGTEAFF. The CDR3 coding sequence is TGTGCCAGCAGGGGGACAGGGGGCTGGGGCACTGAAGCTTTCTTT.